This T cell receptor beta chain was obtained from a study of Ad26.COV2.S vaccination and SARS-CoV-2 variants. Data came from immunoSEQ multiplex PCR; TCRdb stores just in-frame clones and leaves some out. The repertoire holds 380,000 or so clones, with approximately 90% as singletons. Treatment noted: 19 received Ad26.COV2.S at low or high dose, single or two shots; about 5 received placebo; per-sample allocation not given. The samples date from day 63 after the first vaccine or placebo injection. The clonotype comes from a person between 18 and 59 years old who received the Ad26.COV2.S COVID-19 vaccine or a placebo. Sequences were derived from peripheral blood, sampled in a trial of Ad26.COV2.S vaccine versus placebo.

CDR3 region: CASSVGTPGPNYGYTF. The CDR3 DNA sequence: TGCGCCAGCAGCGTAGGTACCCCGGGACCGAACTATGGCTACACCTTC. The gene calls are TRBV5-1 and TRBJ1-2, with D perhaps TRBD1 (5 bases). V was cut by 4 bases and J by 2 bases, with 18 bases left in between. Germline loops: CDR1 SGHRS, CDR2 YFSETQ. The CDR3 length is 16 residues.